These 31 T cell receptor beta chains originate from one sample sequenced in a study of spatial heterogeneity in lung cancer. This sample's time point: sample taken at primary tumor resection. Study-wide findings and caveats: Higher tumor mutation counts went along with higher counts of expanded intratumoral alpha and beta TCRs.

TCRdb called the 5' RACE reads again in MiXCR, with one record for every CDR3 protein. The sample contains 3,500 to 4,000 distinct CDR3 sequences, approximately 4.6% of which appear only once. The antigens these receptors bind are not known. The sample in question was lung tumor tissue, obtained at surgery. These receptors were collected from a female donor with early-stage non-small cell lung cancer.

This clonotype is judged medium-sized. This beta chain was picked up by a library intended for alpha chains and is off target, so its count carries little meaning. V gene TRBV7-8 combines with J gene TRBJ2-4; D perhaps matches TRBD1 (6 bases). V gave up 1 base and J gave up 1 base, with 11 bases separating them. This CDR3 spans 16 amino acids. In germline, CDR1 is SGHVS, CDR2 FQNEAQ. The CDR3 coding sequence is TGTGCCAGCAGCTTAGTAGCGAGGGGGGCCAAAAACATTCAGTACTTC. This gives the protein CASSLVARGAKNIQYF. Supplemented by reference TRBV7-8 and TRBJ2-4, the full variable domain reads GAGVSQSPRYKVAKRGQDVALRCDPISGHVSLFWYQQALGQGPEFLTYFQNEAQLDKSGLPSDRFFAERPEGSVSTLKIQRTQQEDSAVYLCASSLVARGAKNIQYFGAGTRLSVL.

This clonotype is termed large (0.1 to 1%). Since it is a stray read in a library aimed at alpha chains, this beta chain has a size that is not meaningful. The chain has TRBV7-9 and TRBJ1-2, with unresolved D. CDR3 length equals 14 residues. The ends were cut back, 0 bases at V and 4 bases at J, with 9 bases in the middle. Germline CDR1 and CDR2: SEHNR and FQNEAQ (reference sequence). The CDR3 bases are TGTGCCAGCAGCTTAGCCTCACAGACCTATGGCTACACCTTC. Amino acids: CASSLASQTYGYTF. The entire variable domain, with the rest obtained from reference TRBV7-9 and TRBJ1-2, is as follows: DTGVSQNPRHKITKRGQNVTFRCDPISEHNRLYWYRQTLGQGPEFLTYFQNEAQLEKSRLLSDRFSAERPKGSFSTLEIQRTEQGDSAMYLCASSLASQTYGYTFGSGTRLTVV.

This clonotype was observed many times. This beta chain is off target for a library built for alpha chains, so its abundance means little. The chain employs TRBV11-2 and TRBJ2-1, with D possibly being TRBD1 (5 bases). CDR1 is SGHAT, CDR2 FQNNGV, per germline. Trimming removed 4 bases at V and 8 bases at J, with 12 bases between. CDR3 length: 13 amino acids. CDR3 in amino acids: CASSSGANHEQFF. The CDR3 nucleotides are TGTGCCAGCAGCTCTGGGGCTAATCATGAGCAGTTCTTC.

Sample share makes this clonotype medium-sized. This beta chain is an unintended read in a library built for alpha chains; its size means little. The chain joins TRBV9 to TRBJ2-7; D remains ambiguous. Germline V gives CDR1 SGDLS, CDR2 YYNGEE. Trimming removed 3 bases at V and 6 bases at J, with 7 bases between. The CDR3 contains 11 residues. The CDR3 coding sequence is TGTGCCAGCAGCGGGACGGGCGAGCAGTACTTC. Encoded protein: CASSGTGEQYF.

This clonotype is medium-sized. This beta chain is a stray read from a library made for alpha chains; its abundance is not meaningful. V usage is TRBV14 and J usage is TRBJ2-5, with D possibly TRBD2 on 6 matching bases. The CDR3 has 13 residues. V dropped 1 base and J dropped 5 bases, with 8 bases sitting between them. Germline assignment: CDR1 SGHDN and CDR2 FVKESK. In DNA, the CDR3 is TGTGCCAGCAGCCAAGTTCGGGGGGAGACCCAGTACTTC. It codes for CASSQVRGETQYF.

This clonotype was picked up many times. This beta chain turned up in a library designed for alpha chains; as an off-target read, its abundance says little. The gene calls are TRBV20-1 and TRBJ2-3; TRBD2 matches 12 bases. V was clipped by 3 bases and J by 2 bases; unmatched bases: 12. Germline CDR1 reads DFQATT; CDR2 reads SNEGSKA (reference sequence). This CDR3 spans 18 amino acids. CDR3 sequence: CSARILAGGGGPTDTQYF. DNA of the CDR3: TGCAGTGCTAGGATCCTAGCGGGAGGGGGAGGCCCCACAGATACGCAGTATTTT.

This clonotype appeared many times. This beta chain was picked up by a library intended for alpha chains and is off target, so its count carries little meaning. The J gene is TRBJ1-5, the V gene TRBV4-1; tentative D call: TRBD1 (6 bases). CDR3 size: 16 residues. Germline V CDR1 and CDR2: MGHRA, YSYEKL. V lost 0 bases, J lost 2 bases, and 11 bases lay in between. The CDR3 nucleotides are TGCGCCAGCAGCCAAGATAGGGGGACGGGCAATCAGCCCCAGCATTTT. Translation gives CASSQDRGTGNQPQHF.

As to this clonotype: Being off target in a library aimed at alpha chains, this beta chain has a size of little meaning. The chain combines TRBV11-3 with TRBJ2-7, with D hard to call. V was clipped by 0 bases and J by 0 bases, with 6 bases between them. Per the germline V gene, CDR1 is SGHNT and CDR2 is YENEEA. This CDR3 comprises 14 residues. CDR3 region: CASSLDTHSYEQYF. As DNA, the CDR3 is TGTGCCAGCAGCTTAGACACCCACTCCTACGAGCAGTACTTC.

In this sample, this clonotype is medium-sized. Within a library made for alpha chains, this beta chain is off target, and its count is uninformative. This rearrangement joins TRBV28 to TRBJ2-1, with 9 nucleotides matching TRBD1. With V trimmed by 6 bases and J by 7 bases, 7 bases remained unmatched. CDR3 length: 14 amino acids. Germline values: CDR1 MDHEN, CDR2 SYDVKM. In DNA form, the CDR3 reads TGTGCCAGCAGGGCCGGACAGGGGAGGAATGAGCAGTTCTTC. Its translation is CASRAGQGRNEQFF. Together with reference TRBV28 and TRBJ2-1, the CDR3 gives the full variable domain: DVKVTQSSRYLVKRTGEKVFLECVQDMDHENMFWYRQDPGLGLRLIYFSYDVKMKEKGDIPEGYSVSREKKERFSLILESASTNQTSMYLCASRAGQGRNEQFFGPGTRLTVL.

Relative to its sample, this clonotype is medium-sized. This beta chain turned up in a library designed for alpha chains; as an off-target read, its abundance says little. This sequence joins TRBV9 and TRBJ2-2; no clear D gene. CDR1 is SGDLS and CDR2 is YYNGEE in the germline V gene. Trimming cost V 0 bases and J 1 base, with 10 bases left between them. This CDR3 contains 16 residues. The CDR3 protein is CASSVEVGWNTGELFF. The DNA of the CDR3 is TGTGCCAGCAGCGTAGAAGTAGGATGGAACACCGGGGAGCTGTTTTTT. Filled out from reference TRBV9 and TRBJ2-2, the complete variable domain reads DSGVTQTPKHLITATGQRVTLRCSPRSGDLSVYWYQQSLDQGLQFLIQYYNGEERAKGNILERFSAQQFPDLHSELNLSSLELGDSALYFCASSVEVGWNTGELFFGEGSRLTVL.

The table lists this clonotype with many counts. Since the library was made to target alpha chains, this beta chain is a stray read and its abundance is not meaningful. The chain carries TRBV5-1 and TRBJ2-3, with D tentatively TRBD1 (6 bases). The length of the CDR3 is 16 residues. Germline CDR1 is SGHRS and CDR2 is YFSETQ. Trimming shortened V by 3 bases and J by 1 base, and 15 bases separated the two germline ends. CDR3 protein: CASSSGQNSRTDTQYF. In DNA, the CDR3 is TGCGCCAGCAGCTCTGGACAGAATAGTCGCACAGATACGCAGTATTTT.

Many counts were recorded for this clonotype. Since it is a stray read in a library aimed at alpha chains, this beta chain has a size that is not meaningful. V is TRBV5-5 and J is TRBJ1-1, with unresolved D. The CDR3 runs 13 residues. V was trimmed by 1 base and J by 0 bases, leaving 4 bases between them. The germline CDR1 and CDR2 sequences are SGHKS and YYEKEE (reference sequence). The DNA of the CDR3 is TGTGCCAGCAGCTTGATCATGAACACTGAAGCTTTCTTT. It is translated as CASSLIMNTEAFF.

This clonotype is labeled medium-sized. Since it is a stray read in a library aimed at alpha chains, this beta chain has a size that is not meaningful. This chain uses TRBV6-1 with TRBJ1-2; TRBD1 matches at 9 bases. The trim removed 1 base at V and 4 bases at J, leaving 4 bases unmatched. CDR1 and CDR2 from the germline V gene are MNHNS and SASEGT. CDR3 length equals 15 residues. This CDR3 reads CASSEGTGASYGYTF. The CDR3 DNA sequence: TGTGCCAGCAGTGAAGGGACAGGGGCTTCCTATGGCTACACCTTC.

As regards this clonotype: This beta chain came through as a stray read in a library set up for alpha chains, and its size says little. The CDR3 coding sequence is TGCAGTGCTCTCGGGACAGGGGGACCGAACACTGAAGCTTTCTTT. It encodes CSALGTGGPNTEAFF. The chain carries TRBV20-1 and TRBJ1-1; 11 bases map to TRBD1. CDR3 length: 15 amino acids. V gave up 5 bases and J gave up 1 base; unmatched junction bases: 6. CDR1 is DFQATT and CDR2 is SNEGSKA in the germline V gene (reference sequence).

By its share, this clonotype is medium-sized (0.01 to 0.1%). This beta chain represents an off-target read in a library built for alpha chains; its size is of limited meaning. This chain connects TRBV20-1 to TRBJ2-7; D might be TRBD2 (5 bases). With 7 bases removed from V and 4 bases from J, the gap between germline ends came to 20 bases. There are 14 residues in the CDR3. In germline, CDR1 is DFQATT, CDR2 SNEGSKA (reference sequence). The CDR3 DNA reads TGCAGTGTGACCGACGCCGGGAATCATTACGAGCAGTACGTC. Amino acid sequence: CSVTDAGNHYEQYV.

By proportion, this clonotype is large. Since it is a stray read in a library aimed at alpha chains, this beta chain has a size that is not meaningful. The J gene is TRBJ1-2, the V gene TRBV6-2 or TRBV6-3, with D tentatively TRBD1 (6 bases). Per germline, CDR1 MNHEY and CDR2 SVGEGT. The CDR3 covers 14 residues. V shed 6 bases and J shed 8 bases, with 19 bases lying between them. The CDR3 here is CASRSPAGAEGYTF. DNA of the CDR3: TGTGCCAGCAGAAGCCCCGCGGGGGCTGAAGGCTACACCTTC.

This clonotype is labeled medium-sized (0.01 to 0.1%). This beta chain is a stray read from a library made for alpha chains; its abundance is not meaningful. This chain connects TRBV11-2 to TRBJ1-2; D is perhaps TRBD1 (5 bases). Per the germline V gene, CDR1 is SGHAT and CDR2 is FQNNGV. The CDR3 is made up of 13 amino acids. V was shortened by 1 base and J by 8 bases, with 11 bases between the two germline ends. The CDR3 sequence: CASSLGQGEGYTF. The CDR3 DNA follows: TGTGCCAGCAGCTTAGGTCAGGGTGAAGGCTACACCTTC.

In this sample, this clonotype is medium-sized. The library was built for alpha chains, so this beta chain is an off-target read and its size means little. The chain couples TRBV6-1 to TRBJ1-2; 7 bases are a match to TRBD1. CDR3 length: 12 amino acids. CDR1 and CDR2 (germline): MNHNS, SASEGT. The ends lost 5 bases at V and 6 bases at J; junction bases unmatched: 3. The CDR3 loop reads CASSLQGNGYTF. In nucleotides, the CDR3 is TGTGCCAGCAGTTTACAGGGGAATGGCTACACCTTC.

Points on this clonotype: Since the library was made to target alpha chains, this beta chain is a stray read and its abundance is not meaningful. In DNA form, the CDR3 reads TGTGCCACCAGTGATTTTCTCGGGCTAGCCCATGAAGAGACCCAGTACTTC. It translates to CATSDFLGLAHEETQYF. The chain recombines TRBV24-1 with TRBJ2-5, with TRBD2 as a possible D gene (5 bases). V was cut by 1 base and J by 3 bases, with 17 bases left in between. The germline V gene has CDR1 KGHDR and CDR2 SFDVKD. The CDR3 has 17 amino acids.

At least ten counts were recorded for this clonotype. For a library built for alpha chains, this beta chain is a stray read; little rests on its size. The chain's CDR3 is CASSPGVLIQGGTFF. In nucleotides, the CDR3 is TGTGCCAGCAGCCCAGGAGTATTAATCCAGGGAGGTACTTTCTTT. The rearrangement links TRBV7-8 to TRBJ1-1; D possibly corresponds to TRBD1 (5 bases). Trimming took 5 bases from V and 12 from J, leaving 25 bases between them. The CDR3 sequence is 15 residues long. Germline-derived CDR1 and CDR2 are SGHVS and FQNEAQ.

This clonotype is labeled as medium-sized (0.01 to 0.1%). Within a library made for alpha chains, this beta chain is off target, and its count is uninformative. CDR3 coding DNA: TGCAGTGCTAGGTCTCATGGGGGATTCGATGGCTACACCTTC. Protein product: CSARSHGGFDGYTF. V is TRBV20-1 and J is TRBJ1-2; D is perhaps TRBD1 (5 bases). The CDR3 covers 14 residues. CDR1 is DFQATT and CDR2 is SNEGSKA in the germline V gene (reference sequence). V was clipped by 3 bases and J by 6 bases, with 17 bases between them.

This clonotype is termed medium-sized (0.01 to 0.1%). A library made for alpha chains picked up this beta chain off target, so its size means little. Here the CDR3 reads CASSSGRERGATDTQYF. The CDR3 DNA reads as TGTGCCAGCAGCTCCGGGAGGGAGCGGGGGGCCACAGATACGCAGTATTTT. This chain links TRBV7-9 with TRBJ2-3; TRBD2 matches 9 bases. Per the germline V gene, CDR1 is SEHNR and CDR2 is FQNEAQ (reference sequence). The length of the CDR3 is 17 residues. V was pared by 4 bases and J by 2 bases, with 10 bases of the junction left unmatched.

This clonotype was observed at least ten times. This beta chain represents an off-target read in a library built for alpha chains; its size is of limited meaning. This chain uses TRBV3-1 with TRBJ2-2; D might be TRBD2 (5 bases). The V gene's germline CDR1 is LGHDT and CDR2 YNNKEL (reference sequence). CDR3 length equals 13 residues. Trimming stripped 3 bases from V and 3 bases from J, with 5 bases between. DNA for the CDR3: TGTGCCAGCAGCCAGGGAGACACCGGGGAGCTGTTTTTT. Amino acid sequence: CASSQGDTGELFF.

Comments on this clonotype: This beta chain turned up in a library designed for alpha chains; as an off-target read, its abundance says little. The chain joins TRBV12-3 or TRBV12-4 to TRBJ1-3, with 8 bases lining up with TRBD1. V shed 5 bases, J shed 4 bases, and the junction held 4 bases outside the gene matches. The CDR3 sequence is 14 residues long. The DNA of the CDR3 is TGTGCCAGCAGTGATCGGACAGGGGGAAACACCATATATTTT. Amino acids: CASSDRTGGNTIYF.

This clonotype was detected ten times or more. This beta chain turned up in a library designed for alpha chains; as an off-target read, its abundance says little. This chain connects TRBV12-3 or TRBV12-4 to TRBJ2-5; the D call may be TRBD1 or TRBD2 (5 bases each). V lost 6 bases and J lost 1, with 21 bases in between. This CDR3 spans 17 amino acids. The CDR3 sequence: CASSRPWGWDSQETQYF. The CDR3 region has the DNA TGTGCCAGCAGCCGGCCGTGGGGGTGGGATAGCCAAGAGACCCAGTACTTC.

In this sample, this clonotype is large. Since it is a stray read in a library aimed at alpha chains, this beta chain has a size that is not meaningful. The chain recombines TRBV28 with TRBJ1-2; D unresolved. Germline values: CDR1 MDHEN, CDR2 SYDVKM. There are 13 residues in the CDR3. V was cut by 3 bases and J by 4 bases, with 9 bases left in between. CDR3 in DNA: TGTGCCAGCAGTTTGGGAGTTATCTATGGCTACACCTTC. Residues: CASSLGVIYGYTF.

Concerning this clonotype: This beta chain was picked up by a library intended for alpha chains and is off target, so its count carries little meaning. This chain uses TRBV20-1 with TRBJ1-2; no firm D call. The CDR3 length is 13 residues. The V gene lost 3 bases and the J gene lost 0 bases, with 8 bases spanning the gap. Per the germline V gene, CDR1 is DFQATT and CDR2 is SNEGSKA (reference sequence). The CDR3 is CSASHTANYGYTF. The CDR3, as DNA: TGCAGTGCTAGCCACACAGCTAACTATGGCTACACCTTC.

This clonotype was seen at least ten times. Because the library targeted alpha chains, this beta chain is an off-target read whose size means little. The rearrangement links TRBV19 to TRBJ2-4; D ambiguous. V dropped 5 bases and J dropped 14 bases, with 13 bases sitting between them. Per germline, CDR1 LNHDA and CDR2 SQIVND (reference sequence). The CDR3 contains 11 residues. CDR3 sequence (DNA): TGTGCCAGTAGTGCCTCCGGCCCAAAGTACTTC. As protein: CASSASGPKYF.

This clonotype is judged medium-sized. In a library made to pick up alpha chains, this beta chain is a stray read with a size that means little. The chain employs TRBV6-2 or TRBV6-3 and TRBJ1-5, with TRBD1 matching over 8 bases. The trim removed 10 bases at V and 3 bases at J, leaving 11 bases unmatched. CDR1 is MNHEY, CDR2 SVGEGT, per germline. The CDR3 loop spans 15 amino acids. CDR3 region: CATRPRDRPNQPQHF. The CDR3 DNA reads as TGTGCCACCCGCCCCCGGGACAGGCCCAATCAGCCCCAGCATTTT.

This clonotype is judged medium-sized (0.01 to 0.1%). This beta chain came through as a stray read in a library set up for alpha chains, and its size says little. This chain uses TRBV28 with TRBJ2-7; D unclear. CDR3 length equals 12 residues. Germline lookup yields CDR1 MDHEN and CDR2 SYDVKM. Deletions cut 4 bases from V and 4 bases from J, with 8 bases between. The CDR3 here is CASSSRRYEQYF. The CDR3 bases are TGTGCCAGCAGTTCCCGCCGGTACGAGCAGTACTTC.

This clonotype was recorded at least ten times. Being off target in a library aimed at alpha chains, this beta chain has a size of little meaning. This chain's CDR3 is CASSLAGQNSPLHF. In DNA, the CDR3 is TGCGCCAGCAGCTTGGCGGGACAGAATTCACCCCTCCACTTT. V gene TRBV5-1 combines with J gene TRBJ1-6, with 7 nucleotides matching TRBD1. The CDR3 runs to 14 residues. The germline V gene encodes CDR1 SGHRS and CDR2 YFSETQ. The V and J ends lost 0 bases and 7 bases, in that order; junction bases with no gene match: 1.